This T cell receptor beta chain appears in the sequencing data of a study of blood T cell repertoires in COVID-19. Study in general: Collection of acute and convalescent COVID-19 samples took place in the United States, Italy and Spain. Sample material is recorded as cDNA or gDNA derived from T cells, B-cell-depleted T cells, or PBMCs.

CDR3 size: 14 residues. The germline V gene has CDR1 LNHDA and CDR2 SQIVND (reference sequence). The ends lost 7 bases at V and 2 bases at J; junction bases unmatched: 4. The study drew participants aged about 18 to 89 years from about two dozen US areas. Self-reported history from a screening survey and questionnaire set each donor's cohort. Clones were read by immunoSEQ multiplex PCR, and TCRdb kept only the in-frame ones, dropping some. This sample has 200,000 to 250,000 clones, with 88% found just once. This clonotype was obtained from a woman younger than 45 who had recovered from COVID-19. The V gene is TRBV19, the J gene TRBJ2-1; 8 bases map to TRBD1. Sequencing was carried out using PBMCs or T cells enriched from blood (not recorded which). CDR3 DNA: TGTGCCAGTAAGTCAGGGGGCCCCTACAATGAGCAGTTCTTC. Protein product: CASKSGGPYNEQFF.